The clone carrying this T cell receptor (beta chain) was found a few times. One end of the junction is discordant with germline, which a read error may explain. The V gene's germline CDR1 is SNHLY and CDR2 FYNNEI. The CDR3 has 12 amino acids. The sample is drawn from a study of beta chain features in type 1 diabetes. What was sequenced were expressed TCRB transcripts, since all of the isolated RNA had been reverse transcribed. The table came from immunoSEQ multiplex PCR; TCRdb's copy has only in-frame clones and leaves some out. The sample yields hundreds of thousands of clones, about 15% seen once. The sample was central memory CD4+ T cells from blood. This sequence joins TRBV2 and TRBJ2-7, with a possible D match to TRBD2 (6 bases). The TCR was taken from a man aged 30-40 years in good health. The CDR3 DNA is TGTGCCAGCAGTCCTGCGACTAGTAAAACGAACTTC. Amino acid sequence: CASSPATSKTNF.